This T cell receptor (beta chain) stems from a study of PD-1 blockade in classical Hodgkin lymphoma. Exposure to brentuximab vedotin varied, and each patient had relapsed following autologous stem cell transplantation. Study outcomes and limitations: Patients with a complete response exhibited baseline diversity comparable to newly diagnosed patients. What drove the repertoire differences, possibly disease activity or prior therapy, has not been defined. CD4+ TCR diversity, unlike CD8+, rose significantly by C4D1.

Germline assignment: CDR1 LGHNA and CDR2 YNFKEQ. This CDR3 region has 13 residues. The V end lost 1 base, the J end lost 8 bases, and 8 bases lay between the germline ends. Data came from immunoSEQ multiplex PCR; TCRdb stores just in-frame clones and leaves some out. The top ten clones hold roughly 6.6% of a sample with about 19,000 clones, about 81% of them seen once. As to this clone: Antigen: not known.

Sample: peripheral blood mononuclear cells (PBMCs), taken at baseline. V gene TRBV4-2 combines with J gene TRBJ1-4; D uncertain. The sequence was obtained from a human donor with classical Hodgkin lymphoma. The CDR3 coding sequence is TGTGCCAGCAGCCAAGGTCGGACGGAAAAACTGTTTTTT. Translated, it gives CASSQGRTEKLFF.